The clone carrying this TCR beta chain was found a few times. This sample stems from a study of blood T cell repertoires in COVID-19. The data were produced by immunoSEQ multiplex PCR, yet TCRdb's version contains in-frame clones alone and is incomplete. Counted here are some 80,000 clones, approximately 86% occurring once; the ten biggest clones make up roughly a sixth. This clonotype was obtained from a human donor in a cohort sampled during active COVID-19. The sample was peripheral blood.

The CDR3 spells CASSPAGQGLVEQYF. CDR3 nucleotides: TGTGCCAGCAGCCCCGCCGGACAGGGGCTGGTTGAGCAGTACTTC. The chain has TRBV7-9 and TRBJ2-7, with TRBD1 matching over 9 bases. The CDR3 extends over 15 amino acids. V was clipped by 5 bases and J by 7 bases; unmatched bases: 12. CDR1 SEHNR and CDR2 FQNEAQ come from the germline V gene (reference sequence).